This passage covers 17 T cell receptor beta chains from one sample sequenced in a study of somatic mutations in cytotoxic T cells in rheumatoid arthritis. This table comes from immunoSEQ multiplex PCR, and its TCRdb copy is limited to in-frame clones, with some not included. The sample has 11,000 to 15,000 clones; just over 90% are singletons. The sequenced sample was CD4+ T cells sorted from blood. The receptors were sampled from a man between 70 and 80 years old with rheumatoid arthritis.

V usage is TRBV7-7 and J usage is TRBJ2-5, with a tentative D call TRBD1 (6 bases). V gave up 2 bases and J gave up 4 bases, with 14 bases separating them. The V gene's germline CDR1 is SSHAT and CDR2 FNYEAQ (reference sequence). The CDR3 covers 15 residues. The CDR3 spells CASSLNSQGLETQYF. The CDR3 DNA is TGTGCCAGCAGCTTAAACTCACAGGGATTAGAGACCCAGTACTTC.

This rearrangement joins TRBV30 to TRBJ2-3, with 7 bases matching TRBD1. After removal of 2 bases from V and 2 bases from J, the junction contained 4 bases not matched to a gene. The CDR3 consists of 14 residues. CDR1 and CDR2 from the germline V gene are GTSNPN and SVGIG (reference sequence). As DNA, the CDR3 is TGTGCCTGGAGTAGGGGACAGCCCACAGATACGCAGTATTTT. This encodes CAWSRGQPTDTQYF.

The rearrangement links TRBV6-5 to TRBJ1-5, with 8 positions matching TRBD1. CDR1 is MNHEY and CDR2 is SVGAGI in the germline V gene. The CDR3 runs to 14 residues. V gave up 6 bases and J gave up 6 bases; unmatched junction bases: 7. In nucleotides, the CDR3 is TGTGCCAGCAGCGCCGACAGGGGAGGTCAGCCCCAGCATTTT. Protein product: CASSADRGGQPQHF.

The chain is built from TRBV19 and TRBJ1-5; D might be TRBD1 (5 bases). The germline V and J ends were trimmed by 0 bases and 6 bases, with 6 bases remaining between them. This CDR3 is 13 amino acids long. CDR1 LNHDA and CDR2 SQIVND come from the germline V gene (reference sequence). As DNA, the CDR3 is TGTGCCAGTAGTATAGAGGGGCGTCAGCCCCAGCATTTT. It is translated as CASSIEGRQPQHF.

This chain connects TRBV30 to TRBJ1-5; a weak D match, TRBD1 (5 bases). The V gene's germline CDR1 is GTSNPN and CDR2 SVGIG (reference sequence). CDR3 size: 14 residues. Trimming took off 4 bases at V and 2 bases at J, with 12 bases between the two ends. The DNA of the CDR3 is TGTGCCTGGAAACAGGTGGGCGGCAATCAGCCCCAGCATTTT. Its translation is CAWKQVGGNQPQHF.

The V gene is TRBV2, the J gene TRBJ1-5, with D hard to call. The CDR3 spans 15 residues. Trimming took 4 bases from V and 2 from J, leaving 12 bases between them. The germline gives CDR1 SNHLY, CDR2 FYNNEI. CDR3 sequence reads: CASSVGSTGNQPQHF. DNA of the CDR3: TGTGCCAGCAGTGTGGGCAGCACCGGCAATCAGCCCCAGCATTTT.

This sequence joins TRBV30 and TRBJ2-1; D is possibly TRBD1 (5 bases). Germline CDR1 GTSNPN, CDR2 SVGIG (reference sequence). This CDR3 is 13 amino acids long. Between the trimmed V and J ends, which lost 3 bases and 3 bases, there was a span of 9 bases. CDR3 region: CAWRIGHYNEQFF. CDR3 coding DNA: TGTGCCTGGAGAATCGGACACTACAATGAGCAGTTCTTC.

This chain uses TRBV7-3 with TRBJ2-2; D uncertain. Germline lookup yields CDR1 SGHTA and CDR2 FQGTGA. This CDR3 contains 15 residues. Trimming took 0 bases from V and 2 from J, leaving 7 bases between them. CDR3 sequence: CASSLTALNTGELFF. The CDR3 coding sequence is TGTGCCAGCAGCTTAACTGCGCTCAACACCGGGGAGCTGTTTTTT.

The chain combines TRBV29-1 with TRBJ2-7; D might be TRBD1 (5 bases). This CDR3 region has 15 residues. Germline V gives CDR1 SQVTM, CDR2 ANQGSEA. Trimming took off 0 bases at V and 5 bases at J, with 17 bases between the two ends. The CDR3 coding sequence is TGCAGCGTTGAAGAGAATAGGGGTGTTAACGACGAGCAGTACTTC. Translation: CSVEENRGVNDEQYF.

The gene calls are TRBV7-8 and TRBJ2-5; no reliable D call. V was pared by 1 base and J by 1 base, with 4 bases between. CDR1 SGHVS and CDR2 FQNEAQ come from the germline V gene. This CDR3 comprises 13 residues. The CDR3 DNA sequence: TGTGCCAGCAGCTTAGGCAGCCAAGAGACCCAGTACTTC. Translated: CASSLGSQETQYF.

V usage is TRBV4-1 and J usage is TRBJ2-1, with 11 positions matching TRBD2. Trimming at V came to 1 base and at J to 4 bases, leaving 3 bases not matched to a gene. In germline, CDR1 is MGHRA, CDR2 YSYEKL. The CDR3 runs 16 residues. CDR3 region: CASSQAPSGRYNEQFF. The CDR3 bases are TGCGCCAGCAGCCAAGCCCCTAGCGGGAGGTACAATGAGCAGTTCTTC.

This chain connects TRBV2 to TRBJ2-7, with a possible D match to TRBD2 (5 bases). Germline V CDR1 and CDR2: SNHLY, FYNNEI. Trimming took off 4 bases at V and 4 bases at J, with 5 bases between the two ends. The CDR3 covers 11 residues. DNA of the CDR3: TGTGCCAGCAGTGGAGGGTACGAGCAGTACTTC. Amino acid sequence: CASSGGYEQYF.

V usage is TRBV19 and J usage is TRBJ1-1; no clear D. Germline CDR1 and CDR2: LNHDA and SQIVND (reference sequence). Deletions cut 1 base from V and 1 base from J, with 7 bases between. This CDR3 is built from 14 residues. The CDR3 reads CASSIGYRNTEAFF. CDR3 nucleotides: TGTGCCAGTAGTATAGGATACAGGAACACTGAAGCTTTCTTT.

The count of this clone is one. This rearrangement joins TRBV30 to TRBJ2-5, with 10 bases fitting TRBD2. Looked up from germline, CDR1 is GTSNPN and CDR2 is SVGIG (reference sequence). Trimming took 5 bases from V and 0 from J; bases not matched to a gene: 9. This CDR3 is 16 amino acids long. The CDR3 region is CAWASGGQSYQETQYF. The CDR3 nucleotides are TGTGCCTGGGCTAGCGGGGGCCAATCGTACCAAGAGACCCAGTACTTC.

This sequence joins TRBV9 and TRBJ2-6; 7 bases agree with TRBD1. The trim removed 4 bases at V and 0 bases at J, leaving 7 bases unmatched. Germline lookup yields CDR1 SGDLS and CDR2 YYNGEE. The CDR3 sequence is 17 residues long. The CDR3 spells CASSLGGVSSGANVLTF. The CDR3 DNA reads TGTGCCAGCAGCCTAGGGGGCGTGAGCTCTGGGGCCAACGTCCTGACTTTC.

The J gene is TRBJ1-3, the V gene TRBV30; D ambiguous. CDR1 is GTSNPN and CDR2 is SVGIG in the germline V gene (reference sequence). The CDR3 totals 13 residues. Trimming shortened V by 8 bases and J by 0 bases, and 11 bases separated the two germline ends. The CDR3 DNA reads TGTGCCCGCGGCCGGGGCTCTGGAAACACCATATATTTT. Translated: CARGRGSGNTIYF.

This clone was seen just once. The CDR3 protein is CATRRDSYNEQFF. The CDR3 nucleotides are TGTGCCACCCGGCGGGACTCCTACAATGAGCAGTTCTTC. The chain recombines TRBV19 with TRBJ2-1, with D possibly TRBD2 on 6 matching bases. Germline V gene data show CDR1 as LNHDA and CDR2 as SQIVND (reference sequence). Trimming cost V 10 bases and J 0 bases, with 10 bases left between them. This CDR3 comprises 13 residues.